The following is a TCR beta chain sequence with its context. The data belong to a study of low-dose radiotherapy and immunotherapy resistance in tumors. Overall study context: Across 26 weeks, 13 Gy in total went to Cohort 2, delivered as 1 Gy per fraction every two weeks.

Alpha- and beta-chain coverage of first-strand cDNA came from TRAV- and TRBV-specific primers. Amplification of TCRs used a constant-region primer and V-primer adapter for 20 PCR cycles. TCRdb fed the reads into MiXCR, producing one record per CDR3 protein. The profile shows 7,500 to 10,000 distinct CDR3 sequences, roughly four fifths of them singletons. Germline CDR1 reads SGHAT; CDR2 reads FQNNGV. This CDR3 spans 16 amino acids. Unmatched junction bases numbered 11, after V lost 4 bases and J lost 7 bases. This chain links TRBV11-2 with TRBJ2-1; 9 nucleotides match TRBD1. The TCR was taken from a human donor with advanced metastatic prostate, ovarian, gallbladder or colorectal cancer (not recorded which). This table probably holds off-target reads from a library built for another chain. The CDR3 nucleotides are TGTGCCAGCAGCTCGGGCCGGGACAGGGTGGGAAATGAGCAGTTCTTC. Translation gives CASSSGRDRVGNEQFF.